The clone carrying this TCR beta chain was detected only a few times. The antigen is not known. The data are from a study of T cells after yellow fever vaccination. Trimming cost V 5 bases and J 4 bases; bases outside gene matches: 15. Germline lookup yields CDR1 SGHVS and CDR2 FQNEAQ. This CDR3 has 18 residues. 5'RACE template switching added a universal primer site and UMIs to TCR cDNA. TCRdb called the 5' RACE reads again in MiXCR, with one record for every CDR3 protein. The sample shows some 350,000 distinct CDR3 sequences, over 3.5% of them seen only once. Study outcomes and limitations: High-abundance clonotypes from the bulk population could contaminate FACS-sorted repertoires. Peaking faster, on day 5 versus 15, the secondary response was nonetheless weaker.

Sequencing used PBMCs, obtained 5 days after the yellow fever booster vaccination. The chain carries TRBV7-8 and TRBJ2-5, with 11 positions matching TRBD2. The origin of this receptor is a man aged 18 to 30 who received the YFV17D yellow fever vaccine. CDR3 sequence (DNA): TGTGCCAGCAGCCGCCGGAGGTCTAGCGGGGGGAGGGGAGAGACCCAGTACTTC. This sequence encodes CASSRRRSSGGRGETQYF.